Listed here is a single T cell receptor beta chain. This record belongs to a study of cytotoxic CD8 clonotypes in ibrutinib-treated CLL. J gave up 5 bases and V 5 bases, and 6 bases lay outside the gene matches. Germline V gene data show CDR1 as SGHTA and CDR2 as FQGTGA. The CDR3 has 16 residues. Sequencing used immunoSEQ multiplex PCR; TCRdb keeps in-frame clones, though not all of them. The sample has approximately 22,000 clones; 70% to 85% are singletons. Genomic DNA (roughly 2.2 micrograms) was obtained from cryopreserved PBMCs for construction of TCR beta libraries. This sequence joins TRBV7-3 and TRBJ2-1, with 13 positions matching TRBD2. The source material was PBMCs, sampled before ibrutinib treatment. The sequence was collected from a human donor with chronic lymphocytic leukemia. CDR3 sequence reads: CASSEYGTSGNNEQFF. As DNA, the CDR3 is TGTGCCAGCAGCGAATACGGGACTAGCGGGAACAATGAGCAGTTCTTC.